These T cell receptor beta chains were read from a single sample in a study of control samples from healthy donors and cancer patients. Data came from immunoSEQ multiplex PCR; TCRdb stores just in-frame clones and leaves some out. The data show over 80,000 clones, with 70% to 90% seen just once and around a fifth held by the top ten. Sequenced material: blood. The receptors were sampled from a man under 40 in good health. Both conserved end residues are part of each CDR3. D genes are given only for firm matches. Clone size, where shown, is once, few, many, or a class for clones that have expanded.

cdr3_length d_call clone_size j_call v_call cdr3_aa cdr3_nt
18 - - TRBJ2-4 TRBV28 CASSLPSRRGTAKNIQYF TGTGCCAGCAGTTTGCCTTCTAGGAGGGGCACAGCCAAAAACATTCAGTACTTC
13 - few TRBJ1-3 TRBV2 CASSVNRGNTIYF TGTGCCAGCAGTGTGAACCGTGGAAACACCATATATTTT
13 - - TRBJ2-1 TRBV24-1 CATSGTNYNEQFF TGTGCCACCAGTGGGACAAACTACAATGAGCAGTTCTTC
12 - - TRBJ2-7 TRBV25-1 CASSDDSDEQYF TGTGCCAGCAGTGATGACTCGGACGAGCAGTACTTC
17 TRBD1 - TRBJ1-2 TRBV4-1 CASSQVGSGTGAGGYTF TGCGCCAGCAGCCAAGTGGGTTCGGGGACAGGGGCTGGCGGCTACACCTTC
16 TRBD1 once TRBJ1-4 TRBV28 CASYQRVGTGFAKLFF TGTGCCAGCTACCAGAGAGTCGGGACAGGGTTTGCAAAACTGTTTTTT
15 TRBD2 - TRBJ2-5 TRBV5-4 CASRRLAGSQETQYF TGTGCCAGCAGACGGCTAGCGGGGAGCCAAGAGACCCAGTACTTC
12 - few TRBJ2-1 TRBV2 CASKDRAREQFF TGTGCCAGCAAGGACCGGGCACGCGAGCAGTTCTTC
15 - - TRBJ1-5 TRBV30 CAWANSGSSLQPQHF TGTGCCTGGGCTAACTCAGGGTCCTCCCTGCAGCCCCAGCATTTT
16 - - TRBJ1-1 TRBV13 CASSFGTPSRGIEAFF TGTGCCAGCAGCTTTGGGACACCGAGCAGGGGAATTGAAGCTTTCTTT
12 - - TRBJ1-1 TRBV3-1/TRBV3-2 CASSPYRAEAFF TGTGCCAGCAGCCCCTACAGGGCCGAAGCTTTCTTT
14 TRBD1 - TRBJ1-2 TRBV7-2 CASSPGGSNYGYTF TGTGCCAGCAGCCCAGGGGGCTCGAACTATGGCTACACCTTC
13 - - TRBJ1-1 TRBV7-8 CASTPEGNTEAFF TGTGCCAGCACGCCCGAGGGTAACACTGAAGCTTTCTTT
12 - - TRBJ2-1 TRBV27 CASGLSYNEQFF TGTGCCAGCGGACTGAGCTACAATGAGCAGTTCTTC
17 - - TRBJ2-6 TRBV9 CASTLGRGGSGANVLTF TGTGCCAGCACTTTGGGCAGGGGAGGATCTGGGGCCAACGTCCTGACTTTC
21 TRBD1 - TRBJ1-6 TRBV23-1 CASSQNDQGDLQSSYNSPLHF TGCGCCAGCAGTCAAAATGACCAGGGGGATCTGCAGAGCTCCTATAATTCACCCCTCCACTTT
14 - few TRBJ1-1 TRBV27 CASKLDRDRNEAFF TGTGCCAGCAAACTCGACCGGGACCGTAATGAAGCTTTCTTT
12 - - TRBJ1-1 TRBV7-9 CASSRGDIRAFF TGTGCCAGCAGCAGGGGGGACATTCGCGCTTTCTTT
13 - - TRBJ1-2 TRBV5-4 CASSFSGLYGYTF TGTGCCAGCAGCTTTTCGGGTCTCTATGGCTACACCTTC
11 - - TRBJ1-2 TRBV14 CASGGFDGYTF TGTGCCAGCGGCGGGTTTGATGGCTACACCTTC
16 - - TRBJ2-1 TRBV19 CASRETAALSYNEQFF TGTGCCAGTCGCGAAACAGCCGCTCTCTCCTACAATGAGCAGTTCTTC
14 - - TRBJ1-2 TRBV5-1 CASSLTQGPGGYTF TGCGCCAGCAGCTTGACCCAGGGGCCAGGGGGCTACACCTTC
14 TRBD2 - TRBJ2-5 TRBV19 CASSTRGGLETQYF TGTGCCAGTAGCACGCGGGGGGGATTAGAGACCCAGTACTTC
15 TRBD1 - TRBJ2-4 TRBV28 CASSPAGGTKNIQYF TGTGCCAGCAGCCCGGCAGGGGGCACCAAAAACATTCAGTACTTC
13 - - TRBJ1-1 TRBV7-8 CASSLLGPTEAFF TGTGCCAGCAGCTTACTGGGGCCCACTGAAGCTTTCTTT
13 TRBD1 - TRBJ1-6 TRBV30 CASAAGGRSPLHF TGTGCCTCCGCGGCAGGGGGCAGGTCACCCCTCCACTTT